What follows is one T cell receptor (beta chain) and its context. This sample stems from a study of T cell responses to AZD1222 COVID-19 vaccine. TCRdb's copy holds only in-frame clones and misses some; the assay was immunoSEQ multiplex PCR. There are 100,000 to 150,000 clones in the sample; 88% occur only once, and more than 3.5% lies in the top ten. Germline V gene lookup returns CDR1 MDHEN and CDR2 SYDVKM. V lost 3 bases to trimming and J lost 4 bases, with 6 bases between them. The CDR3 covers 12 residues. The starting material was peripheral blood, obtained on day 0 of AZD1222 vaccination. The rearrangement links TRBV28 to TRBJ2-5, with a weak D call TRBD1 (5 bases). The sequence derives from an adult in good health. The DNA for the CDR3 is TGTGCCAGCAGTTTTCAGGGAGAGACCCAGTACTTC. Amino acid sequence: CASSFQGETQYF. Full variable domain (rest looked up from reference TRBV28 and TRBJ2-5): DVKVTQSSRYLVKRTGEKVFLECVQDMDHENMFWYRQDPGLGLRLIYFSYDVKMKEKGDIPEGYSVSREKKERFSLILESASTNQTSMYLCASSFQGETQYFGPGTRLLVL.